Each of the 18 T cell receptor beta chains below was sequenced from the same sample in a study of blood T cell repertoires in COVID-19. Sequenced by immunoSEQ multiplex PCR; TCRdb stores in-frame clones only, minus some. The sample includes 200,000 to 250,000 clones, more than 85% of them seen just once. The material sequenced was peripheral blood. These receptors all stem from a man in his fifties or sixties with acute or convalescent COVID-19.

This chain links TRBV23-1 with TRBJ1-6, with a possible D match to TRBD1 (5 bases). TRBV23-1 qualifies as an ORF whose function is uncertain. V was clipped by 3 bases and J by 14 bases, with 17 bases between them. The CDR3 has 14 residues. The CDR3 loop reads CASSQRGPSKSLHF. The CDR3 DNA sequence: TGCGCCAGCAGTCAGCGGGGACCCTCAAAATCCCTCCACTTT.

V gene TRBV5-8 combines with J gene TRBJ2-3; no clear D gene. V shed 4 bases and J shed 9 bases, with 12 bases lying between them. Germline loops: CDR1 SGHTS, CDR2 YDEGEE. The CDR3 length is 12 residues. This chain's CDR3 is CASSQSMRTQYF. CDR3 in DNA: TGTGCCAGCAGCCAAAGCATGCGGACGCAGTATTTT.

This clone was detected only once. This chain joins TRBV5-4 and TRBJ1-3; 7 positions match TRBD1. Germline loops: CDR1 SGHNT, CDR2 YYREEE (reference sequence). V gave up 4 bases and J gave up 0 bases; unmatched junction bases: 7. This CDR3 has 16 amino acids. CDR3 loop: CASSGTAQSSGNTIYF. The CDR3 DNA follows: TGTGCCAGCAGCGGGACAGCCCAAAGCTCTGGAAACACCATATATTTT.

This chain links TRBV5-1 with TRBJ2-2, with D perhaps TRBD2 (5 bases). From germline, CDR1 is SGHRS and CDR2 YFSETQ. Trimming removed 0 bases at V and 6 bases at J, with 9 bases between. The CDR3 loop spans 14 amino acids. The CDR3 DNA follows: TGCGCCAGCAGCTTGGATGGAGGTCCCGGGGAGCTGTTTTTT. Translating it yields CASSLDGGPGELFF.

The gene calls are TRBV11-2 and TRBJ2-1; 8 nucleotides line up with TRBD1. CDR1 is SGHAT, CDR2 FQNNGV, per germline. The trim removed 1 base at V and 5 bases at J, leaving 7 bases unmatched. This CDR3 has 16 amino acids. CDR3 loop: CASSLGSRQGHNEQFF. The CDR3 coding sequence is TGTGCCAGCAGCTTAGGGTCGCGACAGGGGCACAATGAGCAGTTCTTC.

This sequence joins TRBV3-1 (or the pseudogene TRBV3-2) and TRBJ2-7, with 8 nucleotides matching TRBD1. In germline, CDR1 is LGHDT, CDR2 YNNKEL (reference sequence). Trimming at V came to 4 bases and at J to 3 bases, leaving 8 bases not matched to a gene. The CDR3 has 15 residues. The CDR3 nucleotides are TGTGCCAGCAGCCTTCCACGGGACAGGCTCTACGAGCAGTACTTC. Amino acid sequence: CASSLPRDRLYEQYF.

The sample holds a few counts of this clone. V is TRBV6-1 and J is TRBJ1-2; 7 bases fit TRBD1. There are 16 residues in the CDR3. Trimming at V came to 0 bases and at J to 2 bases, leaving 6 bases not matched to a gene. Germline assignment: CDR1 MNHNS and CDR2 SASEGT. The CDR3 DNA reads as TGTGCCAGCAGTGAAGCTCTCAGGGGGACCAACTATGGCTACACCTTC. It yields the protein CASSEALRGTNYGYTF.

This sequence joins TRBV9 and TRBJ2-2; maybe TRBD2 (6 bases). The germline V gene has CDR1 SGDLS and CDR2 YYNGEE. The CDR3 extends over 14 amino acids. Between the trimmed V and J ends, which lost 0 bases and 6 bases, there was a span of 9 bases. The CDR3 DNA sequence: TGTGCCAGCAGCGTAGGGAGGGGCGCCGGGGAGCTGTTTTTT. Translation: CASSVGRGAGELFF.

This clone has a handful of counts. This chain joins TRBV6-2 or TRBV6-3 and TRBJ1-1, with D perhaps TRBD1 (6 bases). CDR3 length equals 14 residues. Looked up from germline, CDR1 is MNHEY and CDR2 is SVGEGT. V dropped 4 bases and J dropped 6 bases, with 15 bases sitting between them. The CDR3 bases are TGTGCCAGCAGTTCGACAGGTTCCTTCGCTGAAGCTTTCTTT. The encoded protein is CASSSTGSFAEAFF.

The table lists this clone with a count of one. CDR3 sequence reads: CASSHLLSTDTQYF. CDR3 in DNA: TGCGCCAGCAGTCACCTCCTGTCCACAGATACGCAGTATTTT. V usage is TRBV23-1 and J usage is TRBJ2-3; D is undetermined. TRBV23-1 counts as an open reading frame of uncertain function. The CDR3 length is 14 residues. V was shortened by 3 bases and J by 2 bases, with 9 bases between the two germline ends.

V and J are TRBV6-4 and TRBJ2-3, with 11 bases fitting TRBD1. The V gene end was trimmed by 6 bases and the J gene end by 4 bases; junction bases not matched to a gene: 0. The CDR3 spans 13 residues. Looked up from germline, CDR1 is MRHNA and CDR2 is SNTAGT. The CDR3 loop is CASRGQGADTQYF. The CDR3 DNA sequence: TGTGCCAGCAGGGGACAGGGGGCAGATACGCAGTATTTT.

The chain uses TRBV18 and TRBJ1-2; TRBD1 aligns across 7 bases. CDR1 is KGHSH, CDR2 LQKENI, per germline. The V gene end was trimmed by 3 bases and the J gene end by 6 bases; junction bases not matched to a gene: 7. The CDR3 contains 14 residues. DNA for the CDR3: TGTGCCAGCTCACCTACCGACAGGGCGGATGGCTACACCTTC. This codes for CASSPTDRADGYTF. Drawing the rest from reference TRBV18 and TRBJ1-2, the complete variable domain is NAGVMQNPRHLVRRRGQEARLRCSPMKGHSHVYWYRQLPEEGLKFMVYLQKENIIDESGMPKERFSAEFPKEGPSILRIQQVVRGDSAAYFCASSPTDRADGYTFGSGTRLTVV.

This rearrangement joins TRBV28 to TRBJ1-2; TRBD1 aligns across 9 bases. CDR3 length: 13 residues. Germline CDR1 MDHEN, CDR2 SYDVKM. Trimming took 6 bases from V and 7 from J; bases not matched to a gene: 6. As DNA, the CDR3 is TGTGCCAGCAGCACAGGGGGCGCGGGTGGCTACACCTTC. Its translation is CASSTGGAGGYTF.

The chain employs TRBV19 and TRBJ2-1; 8 positions agree with TRBD1. Germline V CDR1 and CDR2: LNHDA, SQIVND (reference sequence). The CDR3 has 15 residues. The ends lost 5 bases at V and 6 bases at J; junction bases unmatched: 9. The CDR3 nucleotides read TGTGCCAGTAGTCGGACAGGGACTCGATCCAATGAGCAGTTCTTC. Its protein product is CASSRTGTRSNEQFF.

This chain uses TRBV18 with TRBJ1-3, with 8 bases identical to TRBD1. There are 15 residues in the CDR3. CDR1 is KGHSH, CDR2 LQKENI, per germline. V gave up 3 bases and J gave up 4 bases; unmatched junction bases: 5. The CDR3 protein is CASSPRRTGGNTIYF. CDR3 in DNA: TGTGCCAGCTCACCCCGCCGGACAGGGGGAAACACCATATATTTT.

The chain carries TRBV9 and TRBJ1-1; D gene uncertain. This CDR3 has 14 amino acids. CDR1 and CDR2 (germline): SGDLS, YYNGEE. The V and J ends lost 5 bases and 1 base respectively, with 12 bases between them. The CDR3 DNA follows: TGTGCCAGCAGTCGTGTACTCGGGAACACTGAAGCTTTCTTT. It encodes CASSRVLGNTEAFF.

The chain joins TRBV5-4 to TRBJ2-5, with D possibly TRBD1 on 6 matching bases. The germline CDR1 and CDR2 sequences are SGHNT and YYREEE (reference sequence). The CDR3 consists of 14 residues. V was cut by 0 bases and J by 4 bases, with 10 bases left in between. CDR3 coding DNA: TGTGCCAGCAGCTTGGAAACCAGGGGAGAGACCCAGTACTTC. It encodes CASSLETRGETQYF.

The V call is TRBV19, the J call TRBJ2-5; weak D call: TRBD1 (6 bases). The CDR3 length is 15 residues. Trimming pared 5 bases from V and 4 bases from J, leaving 17 bases between. From germline, CDR1 is LNHDA and CDR2 SQIVND (reference sequence). The CDR3 protein is CASSLPRGSVETQYF. The CDR3 nucleotides read TGTGCCAGTAGTCTGCCCAGGGGTTCGGTAGAGACCCAGTACTTC.